The 19 T cell receptor beta chains reported below all come from one sample, sequenced in a study of OX40 agonist ivuxolimab in advanced cancers. The library was generated by the immunoSEQ multiplex PCR assay. The source is immuneACCESS, and TCRdb retained only in-frame sequences with V and J called. Part of the clones is not carried over; for the studies checked, unresolved V genes explain less than half of this, and the remainder is unexplained. For this sample there are about 100,000 clones; 90% appear just once. Clones ranked in the top ten supply about 0.31% of the sample. This material consisted of CD4+ or CD8+ T cells sorted from blood, taken in a trial of the OX40 agonist ivuxolimab. The source is an adult with an advanced solid tumor such as melanoma, head and neck, liver or kidney cancer.

This clone was observed a handful of times. This chain links TRBV4-2 with TRBJ1-4; D might be TRBD1 (5 bases). This CDR3 region has 15 residues. V lost 4 bases to trimming and J lost 3 bases, with 12 bases between them. In germline, CDR1 is LGHNA, CDR2 YNFKEQ. CDR3 loop: CASSRGGAANEKLFF. The CDR3 nucleotides read TGTGCCAGCAGCCGTGGCGGGGCAGCTAATGAAAAACTGTTTTTT.

This clone came up once. The chain employs TRBV23-1 and TRBJ2-4; D gene ambiguous. TRBV23-1 is treated as an ORF (open reading frame) with a function not yet certain. V was clipped by 2 bases and J by 0 bases, with 11 bases between them. The CDR3 consists of 16 residues. The CDR3 sequence: CASSQRLGIAKNIQYF. The CDR3 DNA follows: TGCGCCAGCAGTCAACGTTTGGGTATAGCCAAAAACATTCAGTACTTC.

This chain connects TRBV5-1 to TRBJ2-5, with D maybe TRBD2 (6 bases). Trimming left V 0 bases short and J 3 bases short, with 9 bases between. The CDR3 has 14 amino acids. Germline loops: CDR1 SGHRS, CDR2 YFSETQ. CDR3 nucleotides: TGCGCCAGCAGCTTGGCCGGGGGAGAAGAGACCCAGTACTTC. Amino acids: CASSLAGGEETQYF.

The rearrangement joins TRBV6-1 to TRBJ1-2; possibly TRBD1 for D (5 bases). V lost 3 bases, J lost 7 bases, and 15 bases lay in between. The CDR3 consists of 14 residues. Germline V gene data show CDR1 as MNHNS and CDR2 as SASEGT. The CDR3 spells CASSEGTALSGYTF. The CDR3 region has the DNA TGTGCCAGCAGTGAGGGGACCGCTCTGAGTGGCTACACCTTC.

The chain links TRBV7-9 to TRBJ2-7; D perhaps matches TRBD2 (5 bases). Germline V gene sequence: CDR1 SEHNR, CDR2 FQNEAQ (reference sequence). The CDR3 sequence is 13 residues long. Trimming took 2 bases from V and 5 from J, leaving 10 bases between them. CDR3 in DNA: TGTGCCAGCAGCTTATCGAGGGCCAACGAGCAGTACTTC. This encodes CASSLSRANEQYF.

The chain has TRBV7-2 and TRBJ2-5; the match to TRBD1 covers 7 bases. The CDR3 extends over 13 amino acids. The germline V gene encodes CDR1 SGHTA and CDR2 FQGNSA. Germline trimming cut 4 bases from V and 5 bases from J; bases unmatched to any gene: 4. The CDR3 protein is CASSSTGVETQYF. The CDR3 nucleotides are TGTGCCAGCAGCTCAACAGGGGTGGAGACCCAGTACTTC.

This sequence joins TRBV19 and TRBJ1-1; D is unclear. The CDR3 contains 13 residues. The V end was cut by 7 bases, the J end by 0 bases, with 9 bases between. Germline-derived CDR1 and CDR2 are LNHDA and SQIVND (reference sequence). CDR3: CASTVGMNTEAFF. CDR3 coding DNA: TGTGCCAGTACTGTTGGTATGAACACTGAAGCTTTCTTT.

This clone was seen only once. The genes are TRBV19 and TRBJ1-2; TRBD1 matches at 9 bases. CDR3 length: 15 residues. CDR1 is LNHDA and CDR2 is SQIVND in the germline V gene (reference sequence). Losses at the gene ends were 8 bases for V and 2 bases for J; bases not matched to a gene: 9. The chain's CDR3 is CASHRGTGINYGYTF. The DNA of the CDR3 is TGTGCCAGTCACAGAGGGACAGGGATAAACTATGGCTACACCTTC.

Written as DNA, the CDR3 is TGTGCCTGGAGTGTGTCATCAGGGGATACGCAGTATTTT. Amino acids: CAWSVSSGDTQYF. The rearrangement uses TRBV30 and TRBJ2-3; tentatively, D is TRBD1 (5 bases). CDR1 and CDR2 from the germline V gene are GTSNPN and SVGIG (reference sequence). With 0 bases removed from V and 6 bases from J, the gap between germline ends came to 10 bases. CDR3 length: 13 amino acids.

The chain uses TRBV28 and TRBJ2-3, with D unclear. V was pared by 5 bases and J by 0 bases, with 12 bases between. The CDR3 sequence is 15 residues long. Germline lookup yields CDR1 MDHEN and CDR2 SYDVKM. CDR3 in DNA: TGTGCCAGCAGTCCCCGGATGGCTAGCACAGATACGCAGTATTTT. This encodes CASSPRMASTDTQYF.

The chain uses TRBV5-6 and TRBJ2-4, with D perhaps matching TRBD1 (5 bases). Trimming removed 1 base from V and 8 bases from J, with 10 bases in between. Germline-derived CDR1 and CDR2 are SGHDT and YYEEEE. CDR3 length: 13 amino acids. CDR3 nucleotides: TGTGCCAGCAGCTTGCCAGGGATCTACATTCAGTACTTC. Its protein is CASSLPGIYIQYF.

The rearrangement links TRBV5-4 to TRBJ2-3, with a possible D match to TRBD2 (5 bases). CDR3 length equals 13 residues. V was trimmed by 0 bases and J by 4 bases, leaving 6 bases between them. The germline CDR1 and CDR2 sequences are SGHNT and YYREEE (reference sequence). The CDR3 region is CASSLDGADTQYF. CDR3 DNA sequence: TGTGCCAGCAGCTTGGACGGGGCAGATACGCAGTATTTT.

The chain links TRBV5-1 to TRBJ2-2, with 10 bases identical to TRBD2. The J segment lost 1 base and the V segment lost 2 bases, leaving 2 bases of the junction unmatched. Germline V lookup: CDR1 SGHRS, CDR2 YFSETQ. The CDR3 extends over 16 amino acids. The CDR3 DNA reads as TGCGCCAGCAGCTTCAGCGGGAGGGAGAACACCGGGGAGCTGTTTTTT. Translating it yields CASSFSGRENTGELFF.

This rearrangement joins TRBV11-2 to TRBJ2-1; 13 nucleotides line up with TRBD2. V lost 5 bases, J lost 11 bases, and 9 bases stayed unmatched. The germline gives CDR1 SGHAT, CDR2 FQNNGV. The CDR3 runs 15 residues. The CDR3, as DNA: TGTGCCAGCAGCAGCCAGGGACTAGCGGGATTTAAGCAGTTCTTC. It specifies CASSSQGLAGFKQFF.

The chain employs TRBV2 and TRBJ1-4; D unresolved. The V end lost 7 bases, the J end lost 6 bases, and 15 bases lay between the germline ends. The CDR3 spans 14 residues. Germline V gene lookup returns CDR1 SNHLY and CDR2 FYNNEI. The CDR3: CASTLPTRDEKLFF. In DNA form, the CDR3 reads TGTGCCAGCACCCTACCCACTCGGGATGAAAAACTGTTTTTT.

This chain uses TRBV6-6 with TRBJ1-4; D perhaps matches TRBD1 (6 bases). Trimming pared 6 bases from V and 8 bases from J, leaving 7 bases between. Germline CDR1 is MNHNY and CDR2 is SVGAGI (reference sequence). The CDR3 loop spans 11 amino acids. CDR3 nucleotide sequence: TGTGCCAGCAGGGGGGGCGAAAAACTGTTTTTT. Amino acid sequence: CASRGGEKLFF.

CDR3 amino acids: CASSTDSYYEQYF. CDR3 DNA sequence: TGCGCCAGCAGCACGGACAGCTACTACGAGCAGTACTTC. This sequence joins TRBV5-1 and TRBJ2-7, with D perhaps TRBD1 (6 bases). The CDR3 has 13 residues. Trimming took 4 bases from V and 3 from J, leaving 11 bases between them. Looked up from germline, CDR1 is SGHRS and CDR2 is YFSETQ.

This sequence joins TRBV6-6 and TRBJ2-5; TRBD1 matches 7 bases. CDR3 length: 12 residues. CDR1 MNHNY and CDR2 SVGAGI come from the germline V gene (reference sequence). V trimming: 5 bases; J trimming: 5 bases; junction bases outside the gene matches: 2. CDR3 sequence (DNA): TGTGCCAGCAGTAGGGGGCCGGAGACCCAGTACTTC. This encodes CASSRGPETQYF.

As DNA, the CDR3 is TGTGCCAGCAGCTTGGGGGGGACGGCGTCCTACAATGAGCAGTTCTTC. Protein sequence: CASSLGGTASYNEQFF. This rearrangement joins TRBV5-4 to TRBJ2-1; D possibly matches TRBD1 or TRBD2 (5 bases each). The CDR3 contains 16 residues. Trimming left V 0 bases short and J 1 base short, with 11 bases between. Per germline, CDR1 SGHNT and CDR2 YYREEE (reference sequence). Complete variable domain (other parts from reference TRBV5-4 and TRBJ2-1): ETGVTQSPTHLIKTRGQQVTLRCSSQSGHNTVSWYQQALGQGPQFIFQYYREEENGRGNFPPRFSGLQFPNYSSELNVNALELDDSALYLCASSLGGTASYNEQFFGPGTRLTVL.